The T cell receptor beta chain under discussion was sequenced for a study of blood T cell repertoires in COVID-19. The overall study: The cDNA or gDNA used as material had been derived from T cells, B-cell-depleted T cells, or PBMCs.

In the original workflow: Amplifying reference gene primers gave estimates of nucleated cell counts. The protocol was immunoSEQ multiplex PCR, while the TCRdb copy is restricted to in-frame clones and leaves out a portion. V and J calls and clone size are those listed in that table; D and trimming were worked out from the DNA. The table lists approximately 99,000 clones, about 86% of them singletons. CDR3 length equals 16 residues. J lost 6 bases, V lost 6 bases, and 10 bases had no gene match. Per germline, CDR1 LNHNV and CDR2 YYDKDF (reference sequence). The sequence was obtained from an older woman in a cohort sampled during active or convalescent COVID-19. The chain recombines TRBV15 with TRBJ2-1; 11 positions agree with TRBD2. Sequenced sample: peripheral blood. CDR3 region: CATRKYSGGVGNEQFF. The CDR3 nucleotides are TGTGCCACCAGAAAGTATAGCGGGGGGGTCGGCAATGAGCAGTTCTTC.